This TCR beta chain is from a study of blood T cell repertoires in COVID-19. About the study: Both acute and convalescent COVID-19 samples were obtained from the United States, Italy and Spain.

This table comes from immunoSEQ multiplex PCR, and its TCRdb copy is limited to in-frame clones, with some not included. The data contain 90,000 to 130,000 clones, about 72% of them singletons. This CDR3 is 13 amino acids long. Deletions cut 0 bases from V and 6 bases from J, with 11 bases between. Looked up from germline, CDR1 is GTSNPN and CDR2 is SVGIG (reference sequence). The source material was peripheral blood. The sequence derives from an older woman with acute or convalescent COVID-19. The chain is built from TRBV30 and TRBJ1-2; D remains unclear. This CDR3 reads CAWSVRAGDGYTF. Written as DNA, the CDR3 is TGTGCCTGGAGTGTACGTGCGGGTGATGGCTACACCTTC.